The 14 T cell receptor beta chains below all came from one sample that was sequenced in a study of T cells in Graves' hyperthyroidism and ophthalmopathy. Amplification yielded TCR beta CDR3 regions, with RNA transcripts as the source. First-round RT-PCR with HTBI primers amplified the TCR CDR3 region. Via MiXCR, TCRdb re-called the multiplex PCR reads, giving one row per CDR3 protein. The sample lists about 250,000 distinct CDR3 sequences; 24% were seen once. Sequences were obtained from blood. The receptors derive from a woman aged 40-49 years with Graves' ophthalmopathy.

The sample holds many counts of this clonotype. V gene TRBV2 combines with J gene TRBJ2-5; D call uncertain. Germline assignment: CDR1 SNHLY and CDR2 FYNNEI. The CDR3 covers 13 residues. Between the trimmed V and J ends, which lost 10 bases and 1 base, there was a span of 13 bases. The CDR3 nucleotides read TGTGCCACCGAGTCTGGAGCCCAAGAGACCCAGTACTTC. Its protein is CATESGAQETQYF.

Many counts were recorded for this clonotype. The gene calls are TRBV6-5 and TRBJ1-2; D may be TRBD1 (5 bases). The CDR3 is made up of 12 amino acids. The V and J ends lost 6 bases and 5 bases respectively, with 10 bases between them. The germline V gene encodes CDR1 MNHEY and CDR2 SVGAGI. CDR3 DNA: TGTGCCAGCAGGGGGACGGCTTATGGCTACACCTTC. This codes for CASRGTAYGYTF.

This clonotype was recorded at least ten times. This chain links TRBV29-1 with TRBJ2-7; a possible D gene is TRBD1 (6 bases). In germline, CDR1 is SQVTM, CDR2 ANQGSEA. The CDR3 is made up of 12 amino acids. Trimming removed 5 bases at V and 2 bases at J, with 10 bases between. The CDR3 DNA sequence: TGCAGCGTTCGGACAGAGGCCTACGAGCAGTACTTC. Protein sequence: CSVRTEAYEQYF.

This clonotype has at least ten counts. The chain is built from TRBV28 and TRBJ2-5; TRBD2 is a possible D gene (5 bases). The germline gives CDR1 MDHEN, CDR2 SYDVKM. CDR3 length equals 13 residues. V was cut by 5 bases and J by 1 base, with 8 bases left in between. Written as DNA, the CDR3 is TGTGCCAGCAGTACCGGGATCCAAGAGACCCAGTACTTC. Translating it yields CASSTGIQETQYF.

This clonotype occurred many times. The genes are TRBV12-3 or TRBV12-4 and TRBJ1-2; D uncertain. V was shortened by 0 bases and J by 1 base, with 0 bases between the two germline ends. This CDR3 region has 12 residues. In DNA, the CDR3 is TGTGCCAGCAGTTTAGCTAACTATGGCTACACCTTC. It codes for CASSLANYGYTF.

This clonotype was detected many times. The chain recombines TRBV11-1 with TRBJ2-7; unclear D gene. The germline V gene has CDR1 SGHAT and CDR2 FQDESV (reference sequence). V lost 2 bases, J lost 0 bases, and 8 bases lay in between. The CDR3 has 14 amino acids. Here the CDR3 DNA reads TGTGCCAGCAGCTTATATACAAGCTCCTACGAGCAGTACTTC. It codes for CASSLYTSSYEQYF.

The table lists this clonotype with many counts. J is TRBJ2-1 and V is TRBV27, with 8 nucleotides matching TRBD2. From germline, CDR1 is MNHEY and CDR2 SMNVEV (reference sequence). The V gene end was trimmed by 6 bases and the J gene end by 5 bases; junction bases not matched to a gene: 9. This CDR3 has 15 amino acids. The CDR3 sequence is CASSQSGRAHNEQFF. The CDR3 DNA reads TGTGCCAGCAGCCAGTCCGGGAGGGCCCACAATGAGCAGTTCTTC.

This clonotype appeared many times. The rearrangement joins TRBV19 to TRBJ1-2, with 7 bases that match TRBD1. The CDR3 loop spans 13 amino acids. With 6 bases clipped from V and 3 bases from J, the junction kept 4 bases outside the gene matches. Looked up from germline, CDR1 is LNHDA and CDR2 is SQIVND (reference sequence). The CDR3 loop reads CASRRGTDYGYTF. The CDR3, as DNA: TGTGCCAGTAGGCGCGGGACAGACTATGGCTACACCTTC.

The table lists this clonotype with many counts. The genes are TRBV7-8 and TRBJ2-7; TRBD2 matches 8 bases. Germline V lookup: CDR1 SGHVS, CDR2 FQNEAQ. Germline trimming cut 5 bases from V and 2 bases from J; bases unmatched to any gene: 5. This CDR3 comprises 14 residues. CDR3 nucleotide sequence: TGTGCCAGCAGCGTACTAGCGGAGACCTACGAGCAGTACTTC. Amino acid sequence: CASSVLAETYEQYF.

This clonotype was picked up many times. The chain couples TRBV6-1 to TRBJ2-2, with D perhaps matching TRBD1 (6 bases). With 4 bases removed from V and 6 bases from J, the gap between germline ends came to 12 bases. This CDR3 is 14 amino acids long. Germline CDR1 is MNHNS and CDR2 is SASEGT. The CDR3 sequence: CASSGLQGSGELFF. CDR3 DNA sequence: TGTGCCAGCAGTGGACTACAGGGATCCGGGGAGCTGTTTTTT.

With regard to this clonotype: A much bigger clone sits one base away, suggesting this may be a read error. The chain couples TRBV30 to TRBJ1-5; no reliable D call. The CDR3 consists of 12 residues. Trimming stripped 4 bases from V and 5 bases from J, with 9 bases between. Per germline, CDR1 GTSNPN and CDR2 SVGIG (reference sequence). The CDR3 loop reads CAWIRVDQPQHF. CDR3 DNA: TGTGCCTGGATTAGGGTGGATCAGCCCCAGCATTTT.

V gene TRBV11-2 combines with J gene TRBJ2-5, with 11 positions matching TRBD2. V trimming: 2 bases; J trimming: 7 bases; junction bases outside the gene matches: 12. The V gene's germline CDR1 is SGHAT and CDR2 FQNNGV. The CDR3 consists of 17 residues. The CDR3, as DNA: TGTGCCAGCAGCTTATTTGGGACTAGCGGAGGGAAGATGACCCAGTACTTC. Translation: CASSLFGTSGGKMTQYF.

This clonotype has ten or more counts. This sequence joins TRBV4-1 and TRBJ1-2; tentative D call: TRBD1 (5 bases). The V gene lost 4 bases and the J gene lost 6 bases, with 9 bases spanning the gap. The CDR3 is 12 residues long. The germline V gene encodes CDR1 MGHRA and CDR2 YSYEKL. The CDR3 DNA reads as TGCGCCAGCAGCCGTTGGGGCCATGGCTACACCTTC. Amino acids: CASSRWGHGYTF.

This clonotype was counted a single time. The V and J genes are TRBV24-1 and TRBJ1-1; maybe TRBD1 (6 bases). Trimming took 4 bases from V and 7 from J, leaving 12 bases between them. The CDR3 runs to 13 residues. The germline gives CDR1 KGHDR, CDR2 SFDVKD. CDR3 loop: CATSEAGRGEAFF. As DNA, the CDR3 is TGTGCCACCAGTGAGGCGGGCAGGGGTGAAGCTTTCTTT.